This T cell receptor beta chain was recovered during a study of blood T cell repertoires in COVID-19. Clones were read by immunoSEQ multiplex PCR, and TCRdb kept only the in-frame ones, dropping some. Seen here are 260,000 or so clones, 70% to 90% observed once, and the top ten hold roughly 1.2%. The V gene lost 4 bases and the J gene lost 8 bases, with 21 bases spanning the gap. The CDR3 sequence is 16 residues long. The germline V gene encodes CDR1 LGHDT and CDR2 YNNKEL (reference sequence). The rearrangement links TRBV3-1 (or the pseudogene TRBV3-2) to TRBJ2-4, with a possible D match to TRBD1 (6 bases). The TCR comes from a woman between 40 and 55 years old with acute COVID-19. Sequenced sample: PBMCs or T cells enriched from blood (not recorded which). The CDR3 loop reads CASSRDYRVSQDIQYF. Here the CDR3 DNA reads TGTGCCAGCAGCCGAGACTACAGGGTAAGCCAGGACATTCAGTACTTC.